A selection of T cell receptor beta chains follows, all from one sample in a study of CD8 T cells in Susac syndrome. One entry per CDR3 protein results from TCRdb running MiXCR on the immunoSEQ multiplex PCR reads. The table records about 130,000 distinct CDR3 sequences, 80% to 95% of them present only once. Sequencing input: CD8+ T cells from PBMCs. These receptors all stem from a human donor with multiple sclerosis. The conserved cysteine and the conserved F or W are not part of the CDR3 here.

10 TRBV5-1 ASRGVNTEAF
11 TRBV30 AWSSTGGNEQF
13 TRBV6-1 ASTHLVLRPDTQY
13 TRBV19 ASSIEGVAGQPQH
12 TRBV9 ASSSGGAPDTQY
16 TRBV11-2 ASSSQPTTSLAYNEQF
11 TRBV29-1 SVPSSGGGELF
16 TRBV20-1 SASLGPRFANSNQPQH
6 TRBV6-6 ASEGYT
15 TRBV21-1 ASSKPGLGTSGNTIY
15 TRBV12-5 ASGLGFGQGLRETQY
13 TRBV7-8 ASSREPTGKETQY
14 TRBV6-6 ASEKDRLYSNQPQH
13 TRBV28 ASSPAGTPEYEQY
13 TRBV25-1 ASSEKVAGEETQY
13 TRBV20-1 SARATGPINQPQH
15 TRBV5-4 ASSLRVGSYLPDTQY
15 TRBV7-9 ASSLGRQGAYGNTIY
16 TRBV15 ATSSLDGYQRRTDTQY
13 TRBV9 ASSAEAGGLDEQF
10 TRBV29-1 SVQTAPHGYT
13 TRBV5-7 ASSSQGARGQPQH
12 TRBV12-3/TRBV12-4 ASRSGGATGELF
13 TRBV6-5 ASTKWGGEGETQY
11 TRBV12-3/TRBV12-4 ASDWPGANVLT
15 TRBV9 ASSVSTQGADTGELF
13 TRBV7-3 ASSQTIGGDNEQF
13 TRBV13 ASSQTQGGVTEAF
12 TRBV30 AWRGYGLRVGDT
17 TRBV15 ATSREPPGLAGGMDTQY
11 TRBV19 ATSGGGEYEQY
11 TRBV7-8 ASGRGSYNEQF
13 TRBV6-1 ASSRFRYPQETQY